These T cell receptor beta chains were read from a single sample in a study of identical twins. MiXCR was run by TCRdb on the 5' RACE reads, yielding one entry per CDR3 protein. This table has a few hundred thousand distinct CDR3 sequences, around a tenth appearing once. This sample also appeared in a second study, on yellow fever vaccine responses in identical twins.

The source material was PBMCs. These receptors were obtained from a woman younger than 35 in good health. Each CDR3 is given with its conserved first and last residue. The order of the fields is V gene, J gene, D gene, clone size, CDR3 protein, CDR3 DNA. D genes are given only for firm matches. Where a row states a size, it is once, few, many or the class of an expanded clone; other rows omit it.

>TRBV10-3|TRBJ2-7|TRBD1|NA
CAISDNGQGISEQYF
TGTGCCATCAGTGATAATGGACAGGGTATTTCCGAGCAGTACTTC
>TRBV7-6|TRBJ2-7|TRBD1|NA
CASSFGTGKEEEQYF
TGTGCCAGCAGCTTCGGGACAGGAAAGGAGGAGGAGCAGTACTTC
>TRBV7-2|TRBJ2-7|NA|NA
CASSVTAAYEQYF
TGTGCCAGCAGCGTGACAGCAGCCTACGAGCAGTACTTC
>TRBV30|TRBJ2-1|TRBD1|NA
CAWTQGAGEQFF
TGTGCCTGGACCCAGGGGGCTGGTGAGCAGTTCTTC
>TRBV28|TRBJ2-7|NA|NA
CASTDGNLSYEQYF
TGTGCCAGCACAGATGGTAATCTCTCCTACGAGCAGTACTTC
>TRBV12-3/TRBV12-4|TRBJ2-3|TRBD2|many
CASSRGGPADTQYF
TGTGCCAGCAGTCGGGGGGGCCCGGCAGATACGCAGTATTTT
>TRBV7-2|TRBJ2-2|NA|NA
CASSLVAGASNTGELFF
TGTGCCAGCAGCTTAGTTGCGGGGGCCTCGAACACCGGGGAGCTGTTTTTT
>TRBV12-3/TRBV12-4|TRBJ1-4|NA|many
CASSWSRGTGEKLFF
TGTGCCAGCAGTTGGTCCCGGGGGACTGGAGAAAAACTGTTTTTT
>TRBV5-1|TRBJ2-3|NA|few
CASSSRLSGTTTDTQYF
TGCGCCAGCAGCTCCCGACTTAGCGGAACTACCACAGATACGCAGTATTTT
>TRBV20-1|TRBJ2-7|NA|many
CSAMNLGLTYEQYF
TGCAGTGCTATGAACTTAGGCCTAACCTACGAGCAGTACTTC
>TRBV5-1|TRBJ1-1|NA|few
CASSLGADFEAFF
TGCGCCAGCAGCTTGGGGGCAGACTTTGAAGCTTTCTTT
>TRBV7-7|TRBJ2-3|NA|many
CASSLEPAVQTSTDTQYF
TGTGCTAGCAGCTTAGAACCGGCGGTGCAAACTAGCACAGATACGCAGTATTTT
>TRBV25-1|TRBJ2-5|NA|NA
CASSLQGFQETQYF
TGTGCCAGCAGTCTACAGGGATTTCAAGAGACCCAGTACTTC
>TRBV7-7|TRBJ2-5|NA|few
CASSLGPTETQYF
TGTGCTAGCAGCTTAGGACCTACAGAGACCCAGTACTTC
>TRBV5-1|TRBJ1-6|NA|few
CASSPTGFSPLHF
TGCGCCAGCAGCCCTACAGGATTTTCACCCCTCCACTTT
>TRBV7-2|TRBJ1-2|NA|many
CASSPGEAVYGYTF
TGTGCCAGCAGCCCCGGTGAAGCGGTCTATGGCTACACCTTC
>TRBV29-1|TRBJ2-1|NA|many
CSQTASYYNEQFF
TGCAGCCAGACCGCTTCCTACTACAATGAGCAGTTCTTC
>TRBV28|TRBJ2-1|NA|many
CASSLPGVYNEQFF
TGTGCCAGCAGTTTACCCGGGGTATACAATGAGCAGTTCTTC
>TRBV4-1|TRBJ2-7|TRBD2|many
CASSQEGLAPYEQYF
TGCGCCAGCAGCCAAGAAGGACTAGCGCCCTACGAGCAGTACTTC
>TRBV6-5|TRBJ1-4|NA|NA
CASSSPGDSATNEKLFF
TGTGCCAGCAGTTCCCCTGGGGATTCGGCAACTAATGAAAAACTGTTTTTT
>TRBV12-3/TRBV12-4|TRBJ2-6|NA|few
CASSTNPAGANVLTF
TGTGCCAGCAGTACGAATCCCGCTGGGGCCAACGTCCTGACTTTC
>TRBV15|TRBJ2-1|NA|few
CATSRDLPGVPNEQFF
TGTGCCACCAGCAGAGATCTTCCGGGAGTCCCCAATGAGCAGTTCTTC
>TRBV12-3/TRBV12-4|TRBJ1-1|NA|many
CASSSHNTEAFF
TGTGCCAGCAGTTCGCATAACACTGAAGCTTTCTTT
>TRBV11-1|TRBJ2-7|TRBD2|NA
CASSLEGLGSREQYF
TGTGCCAGCAGCTTAGAGGGACTAGGGTCCCGCGAGCAGTACTTC
>TRBV5-1|TRBJ2-5|NA|NA
CASGLQAETQYF
TGCGCCAGCGGGCTTCAGGCGGAGACCCAGTACTTC
>TRBV6-5|TRBJ1-1|NA|few
CASRLTESVAFF
TGTGCCAGCAGGTTGACCGAGAGTGTAGCTTTCTTT
>TRBV20-1|TRBJ1-6|TRBD1|few
CSASRSGQGRVRAYSPLHF
TGCAGTGCTTCCCGTAGTGGACAGGGTAGAGTCCGAGCCTACTCACCCCTCCACTTT
>TRBV7-3|TRBJ1-1|NA|many
CASSVRQSTEAFF
TGTGCCAGCAGTGTAAGACAGTCCACTGAAGCTTTCTTT
>TRBV12-3/TRBV12-4|TRBJ1-2|NA|many
CASSEGVFYGYTF
TGTGCCAGCAGTGAAGGGGTTTTCTATGGCTACACCTTC
>TRBV2|TRBJ2-1|NA|NA
CASSELYNEQFF
TGTGCCAGCAGTGAATTATACAATGAGCAGTTCTTC
>TRBV28|TRBJ1-1|NA|NA
CASKAGEAFF
TGTGCCAGCAAGGCGGGGGAAGCTTTCTTT
>TRBV20-1|TRBJ2-1|NA|few
CSARDRVNYNEQFF
TGCAGTGCTAGAGATCGGGTTAACTACAATGAGCAGTTCTTC
>TRBV12-3/TRBV12-4|TRBJ2-1|NA|NA
CASSSFRGETYNEQFF
TGTGCCAGCAGTTCCTTCCGCGGGGAGACATACAATGAGCAGTTCTTC
>TRBV29-1|TRBJ2-1|NA|NA
CSGGNNEQFF
TGCAGCGGGGGCAACAATGAGCAGTTCTTC
>TRBV27|TRBJ1-2|TRBD1|few
CASSSTGVRHGYTF
TGTGCCAGCAGTTCAACAGGGGTTCGGCATGGCTACACCTTC
>TRBV20-1|TRBJ2-7|NA|NA
CSASGIAYEQYF
TGCAGTGCGTCAGGCATAGCCTACGAGCAGTACTTC
>TRBV6-5|TRBJ2-1|TRBD2|NA
CASSSSSGRENEQFF
TGTGCCAGCAGCTCCTCTAGCGGGAGGGAGAATGAGCAGTTCTTC
>TRBV7-8|TRBJ2-7|TRBD1|many
CASSAPGQSYEQYF
TGTGCCAGCAGCGCTCCGGGACAGAGCTACGAGCAGTACTTC
>TRBV7-2|TRBJ2-7|TRBD2|NA
CASSLKQRTSGSYEQYF
TGTGCCAGCAGCCTAAAGCAGCGGACTAGCGGGAGTTACGAGCAGTACTTC
>TRBV6-1|TRBJ2-1|NA|many
CASSPSTGDSYNEQFF
TGTGCCAGCAGTCCCAGCACCGGGGATTCCTACAATGAGCAGTTCTTC
>TRBV5-1|TRBJ2-1|TRBD2|NA
CASSLALAGGPPYNEQFF
TGCGCCAGCAGCTTGGCCTTAGCGGGGGGCCCCCCCTACAATGAGCAGTTCTTC